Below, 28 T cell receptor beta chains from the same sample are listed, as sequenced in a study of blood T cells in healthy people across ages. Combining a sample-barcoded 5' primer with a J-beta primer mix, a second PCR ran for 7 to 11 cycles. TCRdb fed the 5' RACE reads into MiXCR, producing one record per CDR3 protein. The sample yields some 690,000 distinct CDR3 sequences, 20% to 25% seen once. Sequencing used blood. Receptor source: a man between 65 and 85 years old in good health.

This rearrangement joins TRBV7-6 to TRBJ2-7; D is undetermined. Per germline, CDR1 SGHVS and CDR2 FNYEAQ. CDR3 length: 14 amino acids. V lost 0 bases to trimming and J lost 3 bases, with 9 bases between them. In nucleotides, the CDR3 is TGTGCCAGCAGCTTAGCTCCAGGTCGCTACGAGCAGTACTTC. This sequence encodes CASSLAPGRYEQYF. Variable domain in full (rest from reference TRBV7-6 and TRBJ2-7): GAGVSQSPRYKVTKRGQDVALRCDPISGHVSLYWYRQALGQGPEFLTYFNYEAQQDKSGLPNDRFSAERPEGSISTLTIQRTEQRDSAMYRCASSLAPGRYEQYFGPGTRLTVT.

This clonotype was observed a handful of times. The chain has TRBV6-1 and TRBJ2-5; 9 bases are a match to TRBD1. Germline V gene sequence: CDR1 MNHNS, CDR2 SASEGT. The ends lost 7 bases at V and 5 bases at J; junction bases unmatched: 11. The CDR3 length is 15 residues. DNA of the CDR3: TGTGCCAGCACCTCGGTGACAGGGGGTTGGGAGACCCAGTACTTC. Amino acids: CASTSVTGGWETQYF.

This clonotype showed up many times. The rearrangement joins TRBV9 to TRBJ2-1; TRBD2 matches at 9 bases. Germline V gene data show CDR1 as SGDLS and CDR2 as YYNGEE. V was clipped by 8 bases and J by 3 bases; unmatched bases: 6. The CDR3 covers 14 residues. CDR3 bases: TGTGCCAGTAGTGTAGCGGGGGTCTACAATGAGCAGTTCTTC. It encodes CASSVAGVYNEQFF. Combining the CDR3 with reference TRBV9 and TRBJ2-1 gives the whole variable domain DSGVTQTPKHLITATGQRVTLRCSPRSGDLSVYWYQQSLDQGLQFLIQYYNGEERAKGNILERFSAQQFPDLHSELNLSSLELGDSALYFCASSVAGVYNEQFFGPGTRLTVL.

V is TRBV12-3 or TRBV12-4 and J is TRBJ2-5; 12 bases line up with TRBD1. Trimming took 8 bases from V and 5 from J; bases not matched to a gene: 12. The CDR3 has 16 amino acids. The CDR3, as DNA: TGTGCCAGCGACGGCCGGGACAGGGGGCTTCGTGAGACCCAGTACTTC. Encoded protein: CASDGRDRGLRETQYF.

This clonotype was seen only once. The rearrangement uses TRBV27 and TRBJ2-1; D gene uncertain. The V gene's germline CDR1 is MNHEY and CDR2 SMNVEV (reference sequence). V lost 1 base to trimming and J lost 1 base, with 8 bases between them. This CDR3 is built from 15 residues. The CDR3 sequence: CASSLWSRSYNEQFF. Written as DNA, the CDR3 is TGTGCCAGCAGTTTATGGTCACGGTCCTACAATGAGCAGTTCTTC.

The DNA of the CDR3 is TGCGCCAGCAGCTTGGGCCGATCAGGGGATACGCAGTATTTT. This gives the protein CASSLGRSGDTQYF. The chain is built from TRBV5-1 and TRBJ2-3, with D tentatively TRBD1 (5 bases). CDR1 is SGHRS, CDR2 YFSETQ, per germline. V lost 0 bases and J lost 6, with 11 bases in between. CDR3 length: 14 amino acids.

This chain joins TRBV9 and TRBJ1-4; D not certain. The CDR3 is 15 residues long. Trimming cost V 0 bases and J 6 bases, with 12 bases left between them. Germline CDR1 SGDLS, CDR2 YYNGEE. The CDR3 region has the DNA TGTGCCAGCAGCGTAGAGGCGGGCCGTGATGAAAAACTGTTTTTT. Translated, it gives CASSVEAGRDEKLFF.

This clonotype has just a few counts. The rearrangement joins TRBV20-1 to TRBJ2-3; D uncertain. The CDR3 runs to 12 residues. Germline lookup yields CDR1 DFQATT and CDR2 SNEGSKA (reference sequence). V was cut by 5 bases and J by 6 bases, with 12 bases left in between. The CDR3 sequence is CSAPKSQDTQYF. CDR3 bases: TGCAGTGCTCCCAAAAGTCAGGATACGCAGTATTTT.

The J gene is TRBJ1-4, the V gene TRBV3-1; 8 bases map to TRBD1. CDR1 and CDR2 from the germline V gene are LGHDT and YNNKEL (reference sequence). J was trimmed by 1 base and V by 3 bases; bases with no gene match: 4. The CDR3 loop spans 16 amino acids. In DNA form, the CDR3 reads TGTGCCAGCAGCCAGGACAGGGAGGGAACTAATGAAAAACTGTTTTTT. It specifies CASSQDREGTNEKLFF.

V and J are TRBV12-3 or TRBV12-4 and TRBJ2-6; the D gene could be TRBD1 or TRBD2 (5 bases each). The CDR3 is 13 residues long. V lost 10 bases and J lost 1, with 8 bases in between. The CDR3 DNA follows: TGTGCCAACAGGACTTCTGGGGCCAACGTCCTGACTTTC. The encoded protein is CANRTSGANVLTF.

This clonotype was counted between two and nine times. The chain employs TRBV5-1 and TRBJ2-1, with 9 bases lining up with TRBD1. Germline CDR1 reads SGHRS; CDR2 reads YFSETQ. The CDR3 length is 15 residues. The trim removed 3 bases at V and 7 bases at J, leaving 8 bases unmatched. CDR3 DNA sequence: TGCGCCAGCAGCTGGAACGGACAGGGGCGAAATGAGCAGTTCTTC. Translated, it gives CASSWNGQGRNEQFF.

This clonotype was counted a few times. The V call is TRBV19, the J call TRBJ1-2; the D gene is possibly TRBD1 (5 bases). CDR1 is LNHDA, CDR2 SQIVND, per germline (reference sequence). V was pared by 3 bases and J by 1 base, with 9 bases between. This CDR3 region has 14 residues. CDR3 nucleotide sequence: TGTGCCAGTAGTATGGGACGGATTAACTATGGCTACACCTTC. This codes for CASSMGRINYGYTF. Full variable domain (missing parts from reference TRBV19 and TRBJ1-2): DGGITQSPKYLFRKEGQNVTLSCEQNLNHDAMYWYRQDPGQGLRLIYYSQIVNDFQKGDIAEGYSVSREKKESFPLTVTSAQKNPTAFYLCASSMGRINYGYTFGSGTRLTVV.

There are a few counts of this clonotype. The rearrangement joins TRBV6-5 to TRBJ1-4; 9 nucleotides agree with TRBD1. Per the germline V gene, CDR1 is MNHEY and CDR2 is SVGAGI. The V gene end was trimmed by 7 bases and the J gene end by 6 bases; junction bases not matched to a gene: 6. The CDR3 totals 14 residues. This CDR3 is CASKAGQGYEKLFF. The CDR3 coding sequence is TGTGCCAGCAAAGCAGGACAGGGGTATGAAAAACTGTTTTTT.

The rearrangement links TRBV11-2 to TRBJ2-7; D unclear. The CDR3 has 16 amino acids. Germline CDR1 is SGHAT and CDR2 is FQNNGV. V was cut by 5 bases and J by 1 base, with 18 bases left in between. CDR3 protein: CASSIEDFFSSYEQYF. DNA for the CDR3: TGTGCCAGCAGCATCGAAGACTTCTTCTCTTCCTACGAGCAGTACTTC. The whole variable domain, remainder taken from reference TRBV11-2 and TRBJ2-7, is EAGVAQSPRYKIIEKRQSVAFWCNPISGHATLYWYQQILGQGPKLLIQFQNNGVVDDSQLPKDRFSAERLKGVDSTLKIQPAKLEDSAVYLCASSIEDFFSSYEQYFGPGTRLTVT.

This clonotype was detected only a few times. This CDR3 reads CASRATGRNTEAFF. In DNA, the CDR3 is TGTGCCAGCAGGGCGACAGGGCGGAACACTGAAGCTTTCTTT. The J gene is TRBJ1-1, the V gene TRBV2, with 7 positions matching TRBD1. The CDR3 is 14 amino acids. Germline V gives CDR1 SNHLY, CDR2 FYNNEI. With 6 bases clipped from V and 1 base from J, the junction kept 5 bases outside the gene matches.

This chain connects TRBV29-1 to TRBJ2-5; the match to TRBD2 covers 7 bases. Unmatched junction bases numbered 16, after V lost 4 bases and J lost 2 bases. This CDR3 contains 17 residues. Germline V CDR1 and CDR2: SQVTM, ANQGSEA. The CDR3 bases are TGCAGCGTTGTGTTTAGCCTAGCGGAACCCACGCAAGAGACCCAGTACTTC. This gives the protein CSVVFSLAEPTQETQYF. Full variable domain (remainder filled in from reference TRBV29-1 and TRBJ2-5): SAVISQKPSRDICQRGTSLTIQCQVDSQVTMMFWYRQQPGQSLTLIATANQGSEATYESGFVIDKFPISRPNLTFSTLTVSNMSPEDSSIYLCSVVFSLAEPTQETQYFGPGTRLLVL.

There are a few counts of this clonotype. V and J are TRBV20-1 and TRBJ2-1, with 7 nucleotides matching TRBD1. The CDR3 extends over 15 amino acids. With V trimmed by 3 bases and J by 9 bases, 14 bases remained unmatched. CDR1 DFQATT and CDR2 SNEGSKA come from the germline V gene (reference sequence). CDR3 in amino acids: CSARGQRILVGEQFF. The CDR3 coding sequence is TGCAGTGCTAGGGGACAGCGGATCCTAGTGGGTGAGCAGTTCTTC.

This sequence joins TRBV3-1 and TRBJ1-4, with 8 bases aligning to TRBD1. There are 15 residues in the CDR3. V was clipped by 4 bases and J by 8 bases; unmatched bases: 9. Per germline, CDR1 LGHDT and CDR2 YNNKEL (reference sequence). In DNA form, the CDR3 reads TGTGCCAGCAGCCCAACGGGGACAGGTCCGGAAAAACTGTTTTTT. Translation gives CASSPTGTGPEKLFF.

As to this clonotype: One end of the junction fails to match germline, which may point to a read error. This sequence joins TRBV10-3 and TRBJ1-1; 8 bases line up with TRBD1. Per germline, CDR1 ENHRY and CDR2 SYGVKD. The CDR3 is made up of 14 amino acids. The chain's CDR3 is CAVSEQGGNTEAFF. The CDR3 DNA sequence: TGTGCCGTCAGTGAACAGGGGGGGAACACTGAAGCTTTCTTT.

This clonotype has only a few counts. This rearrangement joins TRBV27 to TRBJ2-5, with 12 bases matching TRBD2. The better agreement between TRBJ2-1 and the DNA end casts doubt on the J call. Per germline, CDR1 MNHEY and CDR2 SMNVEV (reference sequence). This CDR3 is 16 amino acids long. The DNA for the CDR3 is TGTGCCAGCAGCCCTCTAGCGGGAGGGCCTCGGAATGAGCAGTTCTTC. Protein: CASSPLAGGPRNEQFF.

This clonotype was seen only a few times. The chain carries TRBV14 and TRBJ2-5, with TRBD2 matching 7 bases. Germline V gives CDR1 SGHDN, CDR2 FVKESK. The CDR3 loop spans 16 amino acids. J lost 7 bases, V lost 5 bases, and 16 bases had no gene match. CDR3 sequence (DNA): TGTGCCAGCAGCGGGAGGGCAGTTCCAGATCGGGTGACCCAGTACTTC. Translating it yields CASSGRAVPDRVTQYF.

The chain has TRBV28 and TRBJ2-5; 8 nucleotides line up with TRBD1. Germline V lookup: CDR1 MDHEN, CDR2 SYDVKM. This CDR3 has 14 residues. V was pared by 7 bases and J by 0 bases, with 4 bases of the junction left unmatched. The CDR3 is CASTRTGYQETQYF. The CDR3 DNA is TGTGCCAGCACCAGGACAGGGTACCAAGAGACCCAGTACTTC. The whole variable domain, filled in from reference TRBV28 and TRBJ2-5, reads DVKVTQSSRYLVKRTGEKVFLECVQDMDHENMFWYRQDPGLGLRLIYFSYDVKMKEKGDIPEGYSVSREKKERFSLILESASTNQTSMYLCASTRTGYQETQYFGPGTRLLVL.

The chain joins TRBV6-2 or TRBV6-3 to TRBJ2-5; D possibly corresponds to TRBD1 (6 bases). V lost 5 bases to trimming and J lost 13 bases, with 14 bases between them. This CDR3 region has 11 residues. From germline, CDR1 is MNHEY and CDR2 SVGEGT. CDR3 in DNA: TGTGCCAGCAGTCATGGGACACCCACGTACTTC. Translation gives CASSHGTPTYF.

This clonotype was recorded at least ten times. The CDR3 here is CASSPDGTGVYEQYF. As DNA, the CDR3 is TGTGCCAGCAGCCCAGACGGGACAGGGGTCTACGAGCAGTACTTC. The gene calls are TRBV3-1 and TRBJ2-7, with TRBD1 identical over 10 bases. The CDR3 totals 15 residues. Unmatched junction bases numbered 6, after V lost 4 bases and J lost 3 bases. CDR1 and CDR2 (germline): LGHDT, YNNKEL (reference sequence).

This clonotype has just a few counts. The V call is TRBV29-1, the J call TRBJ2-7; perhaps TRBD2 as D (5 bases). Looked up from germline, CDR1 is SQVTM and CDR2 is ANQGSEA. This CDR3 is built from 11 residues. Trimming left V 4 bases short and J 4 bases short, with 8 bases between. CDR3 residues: CSVVREYEQYF. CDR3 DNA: TGCAGCGTTGTTCGGGAATACGAGCAGTACTTC.

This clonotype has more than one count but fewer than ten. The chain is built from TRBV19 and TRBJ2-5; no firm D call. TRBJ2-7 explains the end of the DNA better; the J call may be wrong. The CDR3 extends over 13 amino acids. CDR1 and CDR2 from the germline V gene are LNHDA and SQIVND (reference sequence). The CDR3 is CASSTGRFYEQYF. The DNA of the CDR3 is TGTGCCAGTAGTACGGGCAGGTTCTACGAGCAGTACTTC.

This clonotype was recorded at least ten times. The CDR3 sequence: CSARQGAYQETQYF. CDR3 bases: TGCAGTGCTAGGCAGGGGGCGTACCAAGAGACCCAGTACTTC. The chain has TRBV20-1 and TRBJ2-5, with 8 bases matching TRBD1. Germline assignment: CDR1 DFQATT and CDR2 SNEGSKA (reference sequence). The CDR3 runs 14 residues. Unmatched junction bases numbered 3, after V lost 3 bases and J lost 0 bases.

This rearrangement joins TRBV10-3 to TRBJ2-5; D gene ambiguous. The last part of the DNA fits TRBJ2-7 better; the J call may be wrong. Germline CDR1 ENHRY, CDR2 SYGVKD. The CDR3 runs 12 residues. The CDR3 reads CAIETPSYEQYF. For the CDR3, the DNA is TGTGCCATAGAGACACCCTCCTACGAGCAGTACTTC.